This TCR beta chain was recovered during a study of cytomegalovirus exposure and HLA in healthy donors. PCR involved 60 Vbeta and 13 Jbeta primers. The protocol was immunoSEQ multiplex PCR, while the TCRdb copy is restricted to in-frame clones and leaves out a portion. The repertoire holds approximately 150,000 clones, with roughly 80% as singletons. The CDR3 has 15 residues. Germline V gene sequence: CDR1 SGHDT, CDR2 YYEEEE. The ends lost 3 bases at V and 0 bases at J; junction bases unmatched: 4. Healthy bone marrow donors supplied every sample. This chain uses TRBV5-6 with TRBJ2-5; TRBD2 matches at 8 bases. Sequenced input: PBMCs. The sequence came from a human donor in good health. CDR3 DNA: TGTGCCAGCAGCTCACTAGCGGAGTACCAAGAGACCCAGTACTTC. Translating gives CASSSLAEYQETQYF.